This T cell receptor beta chain was documented in a study of T-cell memory formation after mild COVID-19. 5'RACE with constant-segment primers built TCRalpha and TCRbeta cDNA libraries with UMIs. TCRdb re-called the 5' RACE reads with MiXCR, one entry per CDR3 protein. This sample has roughly 300,000 distinct CDR3 sequences; about 17% occur once, and the top ten carry roughly 24%. CDR1 is DFQATT, CDR2 SNEGSKA, per germline (reference sequence). The CDR3 sequence is 17 residues long. Concerning this clonotype: The germline gene is not matched at one end of the junction; a read error may be the cause.

This TCR was sampled from a man aged 18 to 35 who had mild COVID-19 (a few samples of this study predate the infection). Cell type and time point are not known. The sequenced sample consisted of PBMCs or a T cell subset sorted from them (not recorded which). The gene calls are TRBV20-1 and TRBJ1-6; D might be TRBD1 (6 bases). The CDR3 DNA reads TGCAGTGCTCGAGAGGTCGAAGGGGGCTCCTATAATTCACCCCTCCACTTT. It yields the protein CSAREVEGGSYNSPLHF.